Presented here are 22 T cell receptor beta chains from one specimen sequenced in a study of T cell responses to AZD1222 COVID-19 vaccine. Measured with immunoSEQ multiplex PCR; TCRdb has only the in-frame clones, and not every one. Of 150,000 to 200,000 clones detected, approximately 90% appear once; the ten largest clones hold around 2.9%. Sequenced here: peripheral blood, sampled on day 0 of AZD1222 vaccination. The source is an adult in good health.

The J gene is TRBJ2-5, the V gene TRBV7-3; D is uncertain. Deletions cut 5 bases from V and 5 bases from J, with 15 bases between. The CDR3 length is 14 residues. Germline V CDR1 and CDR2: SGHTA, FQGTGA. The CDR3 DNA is TGTGCCAGCAGCCCCACCGCGAATCTTGAGACCCAGTACTTC. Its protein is CASSPTANLETQYF.

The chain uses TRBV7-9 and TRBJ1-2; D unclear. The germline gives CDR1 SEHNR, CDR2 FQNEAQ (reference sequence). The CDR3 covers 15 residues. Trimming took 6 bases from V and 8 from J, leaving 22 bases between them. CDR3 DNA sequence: TGTGCCAGCAGGAACCAATACCCCCTCGCCGGGGGCTACACCTTC. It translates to CASRNQYPLAGGYTF.

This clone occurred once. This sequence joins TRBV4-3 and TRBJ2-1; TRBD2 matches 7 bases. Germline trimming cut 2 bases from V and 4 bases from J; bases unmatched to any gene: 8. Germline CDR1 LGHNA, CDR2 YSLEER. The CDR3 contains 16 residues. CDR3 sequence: CASSQTRLAEYNEQFF. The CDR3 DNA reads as TGCGCCAGCAGCCAAACAAGACTAGCTGAATACAATGAGCAGTTCTTC.

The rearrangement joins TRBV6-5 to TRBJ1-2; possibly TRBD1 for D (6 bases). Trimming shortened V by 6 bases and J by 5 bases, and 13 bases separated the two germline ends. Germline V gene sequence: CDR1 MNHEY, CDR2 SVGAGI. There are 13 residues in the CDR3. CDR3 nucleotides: TGTGCCAGCAGCACAGGGACGGAGTATGGCTACACCTTC. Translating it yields CASSTGTEYGYTF.

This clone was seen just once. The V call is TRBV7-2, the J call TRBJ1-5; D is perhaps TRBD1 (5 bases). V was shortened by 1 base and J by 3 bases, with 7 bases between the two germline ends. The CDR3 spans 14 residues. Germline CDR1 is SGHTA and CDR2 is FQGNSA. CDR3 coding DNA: TGTGCCAGCAGCTTAGGACAGTTCAATCAGCCCCAGCATTTT. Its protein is CASSLGQFNQPQHF.

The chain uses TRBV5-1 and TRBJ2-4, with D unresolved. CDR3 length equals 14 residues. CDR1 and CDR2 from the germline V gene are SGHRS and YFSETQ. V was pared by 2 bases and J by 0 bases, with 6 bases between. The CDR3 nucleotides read TGCGCCAGCAGCTTAACGGTAGCCAAAAACATTCAGTACTTC. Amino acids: CASSLTVAKNIQYF. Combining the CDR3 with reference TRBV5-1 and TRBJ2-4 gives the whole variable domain KAGVTQTPRYLIKTRGQQVTLSCSPISGHRSVSWYQQTPGQGLQFLFEYFSETQRNKGNFPGRFSGRQFSNSRSEMNVSTLELGDSALYLCASSLTVAKNIQYFGAGTRLSVL.

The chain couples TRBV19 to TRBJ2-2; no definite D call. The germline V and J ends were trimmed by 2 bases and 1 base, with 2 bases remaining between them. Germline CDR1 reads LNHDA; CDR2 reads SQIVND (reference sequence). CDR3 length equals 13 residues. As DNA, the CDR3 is TGTGCCAGTAGTATATTGAACACCGGGGAGCTGTTTTTT. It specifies CASSILNTGELFF.

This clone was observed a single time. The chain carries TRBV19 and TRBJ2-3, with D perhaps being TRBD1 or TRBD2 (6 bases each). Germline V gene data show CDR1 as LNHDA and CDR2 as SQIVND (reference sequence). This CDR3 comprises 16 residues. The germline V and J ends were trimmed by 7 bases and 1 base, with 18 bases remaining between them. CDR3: CASTTHPGGRTDTQYF. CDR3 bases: TGTGCCAGTACCACTCATCCCGGGGGCCGCACAGATACGCAGTATTTT.

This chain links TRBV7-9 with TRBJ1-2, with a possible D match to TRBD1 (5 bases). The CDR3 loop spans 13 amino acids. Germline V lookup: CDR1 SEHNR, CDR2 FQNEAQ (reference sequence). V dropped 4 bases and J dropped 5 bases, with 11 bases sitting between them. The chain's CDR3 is CASSYGTRYGYTF. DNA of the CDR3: TGTGCCAGCAGCTACGGGACCCGATATGGCTACACCTTC.

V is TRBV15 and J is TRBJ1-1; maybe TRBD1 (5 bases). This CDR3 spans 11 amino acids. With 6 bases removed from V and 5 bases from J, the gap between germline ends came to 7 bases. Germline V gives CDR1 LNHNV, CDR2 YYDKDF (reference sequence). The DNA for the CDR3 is TGTGCCACCAGGGGGGGTACTGAAGCTTTCTTT. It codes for CATRGGTEAFF.

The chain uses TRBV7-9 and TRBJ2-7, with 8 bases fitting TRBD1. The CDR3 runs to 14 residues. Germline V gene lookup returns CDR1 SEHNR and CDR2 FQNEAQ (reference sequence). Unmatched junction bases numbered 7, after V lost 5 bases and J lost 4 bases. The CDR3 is CASSAEGQAYEQYF. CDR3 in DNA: TGTGCCAGCAGCGCGGAGGGACAGGCATACGAGCAGTACTTC. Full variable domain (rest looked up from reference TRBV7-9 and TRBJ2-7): DTGVSQNPRHKITKRGQNVTFRCDPISEHNRLYWYRQTLGQGPEFLTYFQNEAQLEKSRLLSDRFSAERPKGSFSTLEIQRTEQGDSAMYLCASSAEGQAYEQYFGPGTRLTVT.

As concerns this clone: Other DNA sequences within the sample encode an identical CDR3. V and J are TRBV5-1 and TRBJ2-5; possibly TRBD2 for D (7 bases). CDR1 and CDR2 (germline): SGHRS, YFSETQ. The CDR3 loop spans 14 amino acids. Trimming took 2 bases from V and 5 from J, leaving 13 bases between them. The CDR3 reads CASSLGGGLETQYF. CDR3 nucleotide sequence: TGCGCCAGCAGCTTAGGGGGGGGCCTGGAGACCCAGTACTTC.

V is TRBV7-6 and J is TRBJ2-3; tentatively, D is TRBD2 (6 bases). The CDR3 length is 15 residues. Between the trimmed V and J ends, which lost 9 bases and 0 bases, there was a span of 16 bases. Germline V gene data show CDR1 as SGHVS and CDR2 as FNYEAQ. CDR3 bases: TGTGCCAGTTCATGGACTACTGGTAGCACAGATACGCAGTATTTT. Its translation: CASSWTTGSTDTQYF.

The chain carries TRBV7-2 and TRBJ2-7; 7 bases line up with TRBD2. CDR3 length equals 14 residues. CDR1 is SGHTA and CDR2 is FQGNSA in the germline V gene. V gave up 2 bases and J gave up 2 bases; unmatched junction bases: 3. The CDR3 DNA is TGTGCCAGCAGCTTAAGGGACTACACCTACGAGCAGTACTTC. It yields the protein CASSLRDYTYEQYF.

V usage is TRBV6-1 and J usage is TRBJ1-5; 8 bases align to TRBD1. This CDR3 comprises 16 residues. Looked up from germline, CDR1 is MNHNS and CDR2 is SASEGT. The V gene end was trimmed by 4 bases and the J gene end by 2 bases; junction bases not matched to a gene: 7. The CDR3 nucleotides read TGTGCCAGCAGTGCGGAGGAACAGGGGGGCAATCAGCCCCAGCATTTT. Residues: CASSAEEQGGNQPQHF.

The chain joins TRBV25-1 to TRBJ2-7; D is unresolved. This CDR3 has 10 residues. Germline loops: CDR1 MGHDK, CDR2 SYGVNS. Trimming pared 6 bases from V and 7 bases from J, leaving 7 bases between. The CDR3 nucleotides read TGTGCCAGCAGCCAGGTAGAGCAGTACTTC. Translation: CASSQVEQYF.

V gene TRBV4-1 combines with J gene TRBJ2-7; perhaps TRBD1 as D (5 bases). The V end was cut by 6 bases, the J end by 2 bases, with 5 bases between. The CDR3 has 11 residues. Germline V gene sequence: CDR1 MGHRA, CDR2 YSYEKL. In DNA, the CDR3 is TGCGCCAGCAGAGGGGCCTACGAGCAGTACTTC. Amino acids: CASRGAYEQYF.

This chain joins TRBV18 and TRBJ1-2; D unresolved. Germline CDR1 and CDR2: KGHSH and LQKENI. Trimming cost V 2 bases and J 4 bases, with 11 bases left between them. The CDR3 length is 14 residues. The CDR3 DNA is TGTGCCAGCTCACCAGAACATCTCTCCTATGGCTACACCTTC. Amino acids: CASSPEHLSYGYTF.

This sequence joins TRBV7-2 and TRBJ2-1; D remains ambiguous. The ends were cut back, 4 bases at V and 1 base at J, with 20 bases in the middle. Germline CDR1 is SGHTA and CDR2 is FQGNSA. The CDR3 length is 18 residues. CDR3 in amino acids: CASSSPQDRAPSYNEQFF. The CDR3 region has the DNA TGTGCCAGCAGCTCGCCCCAGGACCGGGCCCCTTCCTACAATGAGCAGTTCTTC.

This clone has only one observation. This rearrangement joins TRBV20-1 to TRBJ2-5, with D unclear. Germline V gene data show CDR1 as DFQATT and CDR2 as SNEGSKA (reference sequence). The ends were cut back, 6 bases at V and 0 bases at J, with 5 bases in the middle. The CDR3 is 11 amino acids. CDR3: CSAEYQETQYF. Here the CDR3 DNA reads TGCAGTGCGGAGTACCAAGAGACCCAGTACTTC.

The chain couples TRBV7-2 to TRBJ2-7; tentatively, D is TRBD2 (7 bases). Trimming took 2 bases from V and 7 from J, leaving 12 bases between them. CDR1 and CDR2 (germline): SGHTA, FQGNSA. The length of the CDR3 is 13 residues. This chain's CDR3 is CASSLRGGGEQYF. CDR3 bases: TGTGCCAGCAGCTTAAGGGGGGGAGGAGAGCAGTACTTC.

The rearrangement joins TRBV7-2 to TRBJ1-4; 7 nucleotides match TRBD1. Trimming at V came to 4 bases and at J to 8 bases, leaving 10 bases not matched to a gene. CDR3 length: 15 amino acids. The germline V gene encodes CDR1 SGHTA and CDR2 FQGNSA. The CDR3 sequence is CASSSGQMGGEKLFF. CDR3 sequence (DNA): TGTGCCAGCAGCTCGGGACAGATGGGAGGGGAAAAACTGTTTTTT.